The rows below give T cell receptor beta chains drawn from one sample of a study of a mutant IDH1 vaccine in newly diagnosed glioma. The assay was immunoSEQ multiplex PCR, and TCRdb's table has in-frame clones only and misses some. This sample carries around 37,000 clones, around 82% of them seen once, and the ten largest clones take less than 9.5%. The input for sequencing was PBMCs, taken from a glioma patient treated with radiotherapy, temozolomide or both. These receptors all come from a man in his forties with glioma. Some clones in this sample may be carry-over from other donors' samples. CDR3s include the opening cysteine and the closing phenylalanine or tryptophan. The D gene is left open where the match is weak. Expanded clones get a size class; other rows say once, few or many, or leave the size out.

J gene: TRBJ1-2; D gene: NA; CDR3 length: 16; clone size: medium-sized; V gene: TRBV2; CDR3 DNA: TGTGCCAGCAGAGACCCGATCGGGGACCCGAACTATGGCTACACCTTC; CDR3 protein: CASRDPIGDPNYGYTF
J gene: TRBJ1-1; D gene: NA; CDR3 length: 15; clone size: NA; V gene: TRBV11-3; CDR3 DNA: TGTGCCAGCAGCGGACGCGGACCGCCGAACACTGAAGCTTTCTTT; CDR3 protein: CASSGRGPPNTEAFF
J gene: TRBJ1-4; D gene: NA; CDR3 length: 13; clone size: NA; V gene: TRBV10-2; CDR3 DNA: TGCGCCAGCACCCCTGACAGTAGGTCGAAACTGTTTTTT; CDR3 protein: CASTPDSRSKLFF
J gene: TRBJ1-1; D gene: TRBD1; CDR3 length: 14; clone size: NA; V gene: TRBV6-1; CDR3 DNA: TGTGCCAGCAGTCGACAGGGAGGGTACACTGAAGCTTTCTTT; CDR3 protein: CASSRQGGYTEAFF
J gene: TRBJ2-5; D gene: NA; CDR3 length: 11; clone size: NA; V gene: TRBV6-1; CDR3 DNA: TGTGCCAGCAGGGAAGGGGAGACCCAGTACTTC; CDR3 protein: CASREGETQYF
J gene: TRBJ2-1; D gene: NA; CDR3 length: 19; clone size: NA; V gene: TRBV5-1; CDR3 DNA: TGCGCCAGCAGCTTGGACGCCAGGGGTTCTATTATCTCCTACAATGAGCAGTTCTTC; CDR3 protein: CASSLDARGSIISYNEQFF
J gene: TRBJ1-2; D gene: NA; CDR3 length: 13; clone size: once; V gene: TRBV6-6; CDR3 DNA: TGTGCCAGCAGTTACTTGGGGGGAGCTGGCTACACCTTC; CDR3 protein: CASSYLGGAGYTF
J gene: TRBJ1-6; D gene: NA; CDR3 length: 15; clone size: once; V gene: TRBV4-3; CDR3 DNA: TGCGCCAGCAGCCAAGACGCCCTCCCGAATTCACCCCTCCACTTT; CDR3 protein: CASSQDALPNSPLHF
J gene: TRBJ2-1; D gene: NA; CDR3 length: 15; clone size: NA; V gene: TRBV4-3; CDR3 DNA: TGCGCCAGCAGCCAGGCTACTAGCCGGCACAATGAGCAGTTCTTC; CDR3 protein: CASSQATSRHNEQFF
J gene: TRBJ2-7; D gene: TRBD1; CDR3 length: 14; clone size: NA; V gene: TRBV2; CDR3 DNA: TGTGCCAGCAGACGACAGGGGGGCTCCTACGAGCAGTACTTC; CDR3 protein: CASRRQGGSYEQYF
J gene: TRBJ2-7; D gene: NA; CDR3 length: 17; clone size: NA; V gene: TRBV5-1; CDR3 DNA: TGCGCCAGCAGCTTTGTATACACAGGAGAGGGGGGGTACGAGCAGTACTTC; CDR3 protein: CASSFVYTGEGGYEQYF
J gene: TRBJ1-5; D gene: NA; CDR3 length: 13; clone size: few; V gene: TRBV5-5; CDR3 DNA: TGTGCCAGCAGCTTGGGTGGCCTTCAGCCCCAGCATTTT; CDR3 protein: CASSLGGLQPQHF
J gene: TRBJ1-1; D gene: NA; CDR3 length: 12; clone size: NA; V gene: TRBV7-9; CDR3 DNA: TGTGCCAGCAGCGTGGGGTACACTGAAGCTTTCTTT; CDR3 protein: CASSVGYTEAFF
J gene: TRBJ2-7; D gene: TRBD2; CDR3 length: 13; clone size: few; V gene: TRBV7-8; CDR3 DNA: TGTGCCAGCAGCTCGGGGGGTCCCTACGAGCAGTACTTC; CDR3 protein: CASSSGGPYEQYF
J gene: TRBJ2-7; D gene: TRBD2; CDR3 length: 14; clone size: few; V gene: TRBV25-1; CDR3 DNA: TGTGCCAGCAGTGATGCGGGGGGCTTCGACGAGCAGTACTTC; CDR3 protein: CASSDAGGFDEQYF
J gene: TRBJ2-2; D gene: TRBD1; CDR3 length: 15; clone size: few; V gene: TRBV6-5; CDR3 DNA: TGTGCCAGCAGCTACGGGGACAGGAACACCGGGGAGCTGTTTTTT; CDR3 protein: CASSYGDRNTGELFF
J gene: TRBJ2-3; D gene: NA; CDR3 length: 16; clone size: NA; V gene: TRBV4-3; CDR3 DNA: TGCGCCAGCAGCCAAGTAGGGTTTGAACTTACAGATACGCAGTATTTT; CDR3 protein: CASSQVGFELTDTQYF
J gene: TRBJ1-2; D gene: NA; CDR3 length: 15; clone size: NA; V gene: TRBV6-4; CDR3 DNA: TGTGCCAGCAGTGGACCAGGGACGGGGAACTATGGCTACACCTTC; CDR3 protein: CASSGPGTGNYGYTF
J gene: TRBJ2-5; D gene: TRBD1; CDR3 length: 16; clone size: NA; V gene: TRBV6-5; CDR3 DNA: TGTGCCAGCAGTTGGGGGGGACAGGGGGCTAGAGAGACCCAGTACTTC; CDR3 protein: CASSWGGQGARETQYF
J gene: TRBJ1-5; D gene: TRBD1; CDR3 length: 15; clone size: few; V gene: TRBV6-5; CDR3 DNA: TGTGCCAGCAGTAAGACAGGGGTTGGCAATCAGCCCCAGCATTTT; CDR3 protein: CASSKTGVGNQPQHF
J gene: TRBJ1-5; D gene: NA; CDR3 length: 14; clone size: NA; V gene: TRBV6-1; CDR3 DNA: TGTGCCAGCAGTTCATCATATAGCAATCAGCCCCAGCATTTT; CDR3 protein: CASSSSYSNQPQHF
J gene: TRBJ2-2; D gene: TRBD1; CDR3 length: 17; clone size: few; V gene: TRBV5-4; CDR3 DNA: TGTGCCAGCAGCCGGGACAGGGGTCCGATTGGAACCGGGGAGCTGTTTTTT; CDR3 protein: CASSRDRGPIGTGELFF
J gene: TRBJ2-2; D gene: NA; CDR3 length: 15; clone size: NA; V gene: TRBV6-6; CDR3 DNA: TGTGCCAGCAGCCCTCCCGGAGAGGCGACCGGGGAGCTGTTTTTT; CDR3 protein: CASSPPGEATGELFF
J gene: TRBJ1-1; D gene: NA; CDR3 length: 16; clone size: NA; V gene: TRBV7-2; CDR3 DNA: TGTGCCAGCAGCTTAAGGGCAGGGCCGTCGGACACTGAAGCTTTCTTT; CDR3 protein: CASSLRAGPSDTEAFF
J gene: TRBJ2-3; D gene: TRBD2; CDR3 length: 16; clone size: few; V gene: TRBV7-2; CDR3 DNA: TGTGCCAGCAGCTTAGGGCTAGCGGGGGGGCAGGATACGCAGTATTTT; CDR3 protein: CASSLGLAGGQDTQYF